What follows are 19 T cell receptor beta chains derived from one specimen sequenced in a study of regulatory T cells in long-lasting Graves disease. The sample's time point: newly diagnosed GD, antithyroid drugs for less than 3 months. Scientists built the TCR library using RNA that was extracted from PBMCs. iRepertoire HTBI primers and Arm-PCR of CDR3 regions built TCR beta libraries. TCRdb fed the multiplex PCR reads into MiXCR, producing one record per CDR3 protein. The table has about 540,000 distinct CDR3 sequences, roughly 14% seen once. These sequences were also reported in another study, on T cells in Graves' hyperthyroidism and ophthalmopathy.

The sample here was peripheral blood mononuclear cells (PBMCs), taken at new diagnosis, from a patient treated with antithyroid drugs. Source of these receptors: a man younger than 40 with Graves disease.

This clonotype was seen only a few times. This chain connects TRBV15 to TRBJ1-3; the D is unclear. The CDR3 covers 14 residues. Trimming pared 7 bases from V and 4 bases from J, leaving 14 bases between. The germline gives CDR1 LNHNV, CDR2 YYDKDF (reference sequence). CDR3 amino acids: CATKVRPAGNTIYF. The CDR3 DNA reads as TGTGCCACCAAAGTCAGGCCGGCCGGAAACACCATATATTTT.

At least ten counts were recorded for this clonotype. CDR3 in DNA: TGTGCCAGCACGGCTAGCGGGAAAGCGAACACCGGGGAGCTGTTTTTT. Encoded protein: CASTASGKANTGELFF. This chain connects TRBV12-3 or TRBV12-4 to TRBJ2-2, with 9 nucleotides matching TRBD2. J gave up 0 bases and V 7 bases, and 6 bases lay outside the gene matches. The CDR3 consists of 16 residues.

In its sample, this clonotype was seen many times. The V call is TRBV29-1, the J call TRBJ2-5, with D perhaps matching TRBD2 (6 bases). V lost 6 bases and J 5 bases, leaving 19 bases between the germline ends. The CDR3 totals 14 residues. Per the germline V gene, CDR1 is SQVTM and CDR2 is ANQGSEA. The CDR3 here is CSVNLAWAGETQYF. CDR3 DNA sequence: TGCAGCGTGAATCTAGCGTGGGCCGGCGAGACCCAGTACTTC.

The gene calls are TRBV12-3 or TRBV12-4 and TRBJ2-7, with 15 bases aligning to TRBD2. The CDR3 length is 16 residues. After removal of 6 bases from V and 4 bases from J, the junction contained 7 bases not matched to a gene. CDR3 loop: CASSSGTSGRSYEQYF. The CDR3, as DNA: TGTGCCAGCAGCTCCGGGACTAGCGGGAGGTCTTACGAGCAGTACTTC.

This clonotype was seen many times. The chain carries TRBV24-1 and TRBJ2-5; no clear D gene. This CDR3 region has 15 residues. V shed 2 bases and J shed 9 bases, with 18 bases lying between them. The germline CDR1 and CDR2 sequences are KGHDR and SFDVKD. CDR3 residues: CATSDSYGPPTPQYF. Written as DNA, the CDR3 is TGTGCCACCAGTGATTCATACGGACCCCCAACACCCCAGTACTTC.

This clonotype was found many times. The rearrangement uses TRBV5-1 and TRBJ1-1, with no clear D. The CDR3 is 15 amino acids. V lost 0 bases and J 0 bases, leaving 9 bases between the germline ends. CDR1 is SGHRS, CDR2 YFSETQ, per germline. The chain's CDR3 is CASSLAVMLNTEAFF. The CDR3, as DNA: TGCGCCAGCAGCTTGGCCGTCATGTTGAACACTGAAGCTTTCTTT.

This clonotype was seen only a few times. The chain employs TRBV6-1 and TRBJ2-3, with D unresolved. The CDR3 is 15 amino acids. Per the germline V gene, CDR1 is MNHNS and CDR2 is SASEGT. V was pared by 2 bases and J by 4 bases, with 13 bases between. CDR3 in amino acids: CASSELALGADTQYF. The CDR3 DNA sequence: TGTGCCAGCAGTGAATTGGCGTTAGGCGCAGATACGCAGTATTTT.

As concerns this clonotype: Relative to the germline gene, one junction end is altered; a read error may explain this. The rearrangement links TRBV27 to TRBJ1-4; 8 nucleotides match TRBD1. The CDR3 consists of 14 residues. The V gene's germline CDR1 is MNHEY and CDR2 SMNVEV (reference sequence). CDR3 nucleotide sequence: TGTGCCAGCAGCTTGCAACAGGGGGATGAAAAACTGCTTTTT. Amino acid sequence: CASSLQQGDEKLLF. Filled out from reference TRBV27 and TRBJ1-4, the complete variable domain reads EAQVTQNPRYLITVTGKKLTVTCSQNMNHEYMSWYRQDPGLGLRQIYYSMNVEVTDKGDVPEGYKVSRKEKRNFPLILESPSPNQTSLYFCASSLQQGDEKLLFGSGTQLSVL.

There are many counts of this clonotype. The chain joins TRBV29-1 to TRBJ2-1, with 12 bases fitting TRBD2. This CDR3 is 12 amino acids long. CDR1 and CDR2 (germline): SQVTM, ANQGSEA. The V segment lost 7 bases and the J segment 6 bases; nucleotides outside the gene matches: 1. This CDR3 is CSGGLAGNEQFF. The DNA for the CDR3 is TGCAGCGGGGGACTAGCGGGCAATGAGCAGTTCTTC.

This sequence joins TRBV5-1 and TRBJ2-6; D unresolved. Trimming removed 0 bases at V and 0 bases at J, with 10 bases between. Germline V CDR1 and CDR2: SGHRS, YFSETQ. The CDR3 runs 17 residues. The chain's CDR3 is CASSLVTRRSGANVLTF. The CDR3 bases are TGCGCCAGCAGCTTGGTTACACGCCGCTCTGGGGCCAACGTCCTGACTTTC.

This clonotype has a handful of counts. The chain links TRBV10-2 to TRBJ2-7; no reliable D call. CDR3 length: 13 residues. Germline CDR1 WSHSY, CDR2 SAAADI. Trimming pared 7 bases from V and 3 bases from J, leaving 13 bases between. The CDR3 DNA follows: TGCGCCAGCACCCCGGCCGTACTCTACGAGCAGTACTTC. Its translation is CASTPAVLYEQYF.

There are many counts of this clonotype. The chain couples TRBV7-2 to TRBJ1-1; TRBD1 is a possible D gene (5 bases). The CDR3 is 18 amino acids. V gave up 5 bases and J gave up 0 bases, with 22 bases separating them. Per the germline V gene, CDR1 is SGHTA and CDR2 is FQGNSA. The CDR3 loop is CASSPRGGYTIMNTEAFF. The CDR3 region has the DNA TGTGCCAGCAGCCCACGGGGGGGGTACACCATTATGAACACTGAAGCTTTCTTT.

The rearrangement joins TRBV5-1 to TRBJ2-7; D is unresolved. The germline V gene encodes CDR1 SGHRS and CDR2 YFSETQ. Trimming pared 0 bases from V and 7 bases from J, leaving 8 bases between. The CDR3 is 12 residues long. In nucleotides, the CDR3 is TGCGCCAGCAGCTTGGGGTACAATGAGCAGTACTTC. It specifies CASSLGYNEQYF.

With respect to this clonotype: A read error is possible here, since a much larger clone lies one base away. The chain combines TRBV29-1 with TRBJ1-2; 8 bases are shared with TRBD1. The CDR3 sequence is 14 residues long. CDR1 and CDR2 from the germline V gene are SQVTM and ANQGSEA. This CDR3 is CGVITTGERDGYTF. DNA of the CDR3: TGCGGCGTTATAACGACAGGGGAAAGGGATGGCTACACCTTC.

This clonotype was seen repeatedly, ten times or more. The chain carries TRBV6-1 and TRBJ2-1; D gene uncertain. From germline, CDR1 is MNHNS and CDR2 SASEGT. There are 12 residues in the CDR3. V lost 6 bases to trimming and J lost 3 bases, with 6 bases between them. CDR3 sequence (DNA): TGTGCCAGCAGACGCGGCTACAATGAGCAGTTCTTC. This translates into CASRRGYNEQFF.

With respect to this clonotype: A much larger clone differs by one base, so this may be a read error. The chain employs TRBV11-2 and TRBJ2-4, with a weak D call TRBD2 (7 bases). Trimming left V 5 bases short and J 7 bases short, with 15 bases between. Per germline, CDR1 SGHAT and CDR2 FQNNGV. This CDR3 region has 14 residues. The CDR3 DNA reads as TGTGCCAGCAGCCGGGTGCGGGGGCCTAACATTCAGTACTTC. Its translation: CASSRVRGPNIQYF. The full variable domain, completed using reference TRBV11-2 and TRBJ2-4, is EAGVAQSPRYKIIEKRQSVAFWCNPISGHATLYWYQQILGQGPKLLIQFQNNGVVDDSQLPKDRFSAERLKGVDSTLKIQPAKLEDSAVYLCASSRVRGPNIQYFGAGTRLSVL.

This clonotype was seen many times. This chain joins TRBV11-2 and TRBJ2-7, with 7 bases matching TRBD1. Germline V gives CDR1 SGHAT, CDR2 FQNNGV. The CDR3 spans 14 residues. V shed 4 bases and J 3 bases; nucleotides not matched to a gene: 6. Here the CDR3 reads CASSSQGFFYEQYF. The CDR3 DNA reads TGTGCCAGCAGCTCACAGGGGTTCTTCTACGAGCAGTACTTC.

The chain recombines TRBV27 with TRBJ1-5, with D hard to call. The germline V gene has CDR1 MNHEY and CDR2 SMNVEV (reference sequence). The CDR3 has 13 amino acids. Trimming took off 3 bases at V and 6 bases at J, with 9 bases between the two ends. The CDR3 DNA sequence: TGTGCCAGCAGTTTTTCAGAAGTTCAGCCCCAGCATTTT. Translating gives CASSFSEVQPQHF.

The chain recombines TRBV18 with TRBJ2-2, with a weak D call TRBD2 (5 bases). Trimming left V 4 bases short and J 0 bases short, with 12 bases between. In germline, CDR1 is KGHSH, CDR2 LQKENI. The CDR3 has 16 residues. This CDR3 is CASSQGLPANTGELFF. The DNA for the CDR3 is TGTGCCAGCTCACAAGGACTCCCAGCGAACACCGGGGAGCTGTTTTTT.